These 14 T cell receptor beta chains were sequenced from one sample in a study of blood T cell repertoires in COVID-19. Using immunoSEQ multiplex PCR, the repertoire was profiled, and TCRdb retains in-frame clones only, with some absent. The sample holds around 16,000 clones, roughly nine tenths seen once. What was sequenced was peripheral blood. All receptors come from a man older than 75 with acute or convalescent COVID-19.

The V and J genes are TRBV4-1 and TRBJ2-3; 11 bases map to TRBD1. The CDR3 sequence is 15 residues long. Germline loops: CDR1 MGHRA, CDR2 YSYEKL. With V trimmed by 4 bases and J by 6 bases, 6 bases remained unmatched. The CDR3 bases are TGCGCCAGCAGCCTGGGACAGGGGGACGGGGATACGCAGTATTTT. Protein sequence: CASSLGQGDGDTQYF.

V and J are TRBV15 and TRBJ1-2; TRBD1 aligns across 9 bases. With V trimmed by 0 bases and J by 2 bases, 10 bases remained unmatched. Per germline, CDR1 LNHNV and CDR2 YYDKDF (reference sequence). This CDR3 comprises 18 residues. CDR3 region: CATSRDPPWTGENYGYTF. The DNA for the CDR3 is TGTGCCACCAGCAGAGATCCCCCTTGGACAGGGGAAAACTATGGCTACACCTTC. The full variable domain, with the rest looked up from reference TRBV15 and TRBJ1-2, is DAMVIQNPRYQVTQFGKPVTLSCSQTLNHNVMYWYQQKSSQAPKLLFHYYDKDFNNEADTPDNFQSRRPNTSFCFLDIRSPGLGDTAMYLCATSRDPPWTGENYGYTFGSGTRLTVV.

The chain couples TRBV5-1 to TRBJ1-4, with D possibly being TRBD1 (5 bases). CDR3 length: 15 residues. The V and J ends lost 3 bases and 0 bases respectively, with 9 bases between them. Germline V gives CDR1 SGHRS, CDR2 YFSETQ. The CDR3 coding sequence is TGCGCCAGCAGCTCGGACACCGCAACTAATGAAAAACTGTTTTTT. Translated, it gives CASSSDTATNEKLFF.

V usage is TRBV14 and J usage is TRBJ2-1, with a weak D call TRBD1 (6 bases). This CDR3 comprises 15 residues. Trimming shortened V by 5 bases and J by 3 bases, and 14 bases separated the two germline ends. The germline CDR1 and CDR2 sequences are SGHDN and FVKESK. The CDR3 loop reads CASSFRQAIYNEQFF. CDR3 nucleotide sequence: TGTGCCAGCAGCTTCCGACAGGCAATCTACAATGAGCAGTTCTTC.

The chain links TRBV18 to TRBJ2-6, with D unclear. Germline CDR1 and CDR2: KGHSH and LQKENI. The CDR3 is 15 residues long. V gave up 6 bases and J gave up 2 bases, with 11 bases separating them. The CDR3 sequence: CASSLIIAGANVLTF. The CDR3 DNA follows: TGTGCCAGCTCCCTCATTATAGCTGGGGCCAACGTCCTGACTTTC.

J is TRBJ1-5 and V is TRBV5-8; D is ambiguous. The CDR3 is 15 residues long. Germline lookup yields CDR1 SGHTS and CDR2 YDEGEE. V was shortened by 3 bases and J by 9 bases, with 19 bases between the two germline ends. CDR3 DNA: TGTGCCAGCAGCTCTAAAACAGCGGGCACTCTGCCCCAGCATTTT. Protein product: CASSSKTAGTLPQHF.

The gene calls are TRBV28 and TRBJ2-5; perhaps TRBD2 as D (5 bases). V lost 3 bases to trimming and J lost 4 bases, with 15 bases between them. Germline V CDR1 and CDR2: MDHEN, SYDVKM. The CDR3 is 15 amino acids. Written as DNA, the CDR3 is TGTGCCAGCAGTTTGATCGGGGTATCGGGAGAGACCCAGTACTTC. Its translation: CASSLIGVSGETQYF.

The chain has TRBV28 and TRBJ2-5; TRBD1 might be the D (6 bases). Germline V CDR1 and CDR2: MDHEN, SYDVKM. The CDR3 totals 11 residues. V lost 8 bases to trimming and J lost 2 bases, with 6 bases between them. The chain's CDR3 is CASGTQETQYF. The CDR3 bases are TGTGCCAGCGGGACACAAGAGACCCAGTACTTC.

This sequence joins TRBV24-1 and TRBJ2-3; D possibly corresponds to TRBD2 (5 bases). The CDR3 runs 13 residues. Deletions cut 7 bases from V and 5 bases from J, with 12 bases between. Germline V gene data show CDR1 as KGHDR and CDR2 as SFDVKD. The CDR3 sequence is CATSSREEDTQYF. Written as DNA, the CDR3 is TGTGCCACCAGCAGCCGGGAAGAAGATACGCAGTATTTT.

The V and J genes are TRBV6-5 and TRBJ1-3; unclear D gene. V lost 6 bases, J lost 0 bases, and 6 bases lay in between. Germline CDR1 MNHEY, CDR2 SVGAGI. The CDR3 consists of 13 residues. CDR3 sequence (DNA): TGTGCCAGCAGAACTTCCTCTGGAAACACCATATATTTT. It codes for CASRTSSGNTIYF.

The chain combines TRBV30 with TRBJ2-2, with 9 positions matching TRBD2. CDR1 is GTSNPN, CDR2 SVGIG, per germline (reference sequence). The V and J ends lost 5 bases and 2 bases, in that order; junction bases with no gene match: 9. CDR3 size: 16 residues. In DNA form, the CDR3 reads TGTGCCTGGCTTCGTCTAGCGGGGAGAAACACCGGGGAGCTGTTTTTT. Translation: CAWLRLAGRNTGELFF.

CDR3 amino acids: CASSRGGQTTTQYF. CDR3 bases: TGTGCCAGCAGTCGGGGGGGACAGACCACTACGCAGTACTTC. V is TRBV3-1 (or the pseudogene TRBV3-2) and J is TRBJ2-7, with D possibly being TRBD2 (8 bases). The V end was cut by 6 bases, the J end by 9 bases, with 21 bases between. This CDR3 has 14 amino acids. CDR1 is LGHDT and CDR2 is YNNKEL in the germline V gene (reference sequence).

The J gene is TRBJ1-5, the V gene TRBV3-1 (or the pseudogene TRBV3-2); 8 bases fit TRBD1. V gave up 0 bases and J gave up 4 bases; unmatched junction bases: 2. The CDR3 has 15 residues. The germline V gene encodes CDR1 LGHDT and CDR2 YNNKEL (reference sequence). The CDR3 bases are TGTGCCAGCAGCCAAGATACAGGGGGGAATCAGCCCCAGCATTTT. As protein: CASSQDTGGNQPQHF.

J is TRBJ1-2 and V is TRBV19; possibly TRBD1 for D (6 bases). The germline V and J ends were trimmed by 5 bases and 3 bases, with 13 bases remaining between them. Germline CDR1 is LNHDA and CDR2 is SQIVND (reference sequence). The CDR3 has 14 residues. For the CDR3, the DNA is TGTGCCAGTAGTGCAACAGGGTCTTACTATGGCTACACCTTC. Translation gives CASSATGSYYGYTF.